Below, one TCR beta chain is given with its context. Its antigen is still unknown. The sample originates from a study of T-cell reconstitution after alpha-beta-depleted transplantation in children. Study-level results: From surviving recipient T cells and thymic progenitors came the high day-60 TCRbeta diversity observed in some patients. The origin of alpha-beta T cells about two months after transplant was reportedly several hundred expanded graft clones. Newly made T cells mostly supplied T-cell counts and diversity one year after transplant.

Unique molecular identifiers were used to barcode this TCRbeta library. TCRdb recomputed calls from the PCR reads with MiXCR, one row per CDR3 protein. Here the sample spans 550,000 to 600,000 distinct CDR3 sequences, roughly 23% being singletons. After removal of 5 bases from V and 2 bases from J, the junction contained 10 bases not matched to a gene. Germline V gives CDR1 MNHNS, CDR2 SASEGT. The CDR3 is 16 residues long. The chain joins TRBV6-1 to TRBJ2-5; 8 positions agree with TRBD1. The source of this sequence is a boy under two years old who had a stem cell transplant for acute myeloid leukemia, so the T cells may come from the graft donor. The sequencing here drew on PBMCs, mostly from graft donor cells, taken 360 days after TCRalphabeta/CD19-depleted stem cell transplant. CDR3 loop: CASSRGTGGLQETQYF. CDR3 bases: TGTGCCAGCAGTCGTGGGACAGGAGGCCTGCAAGAGACCCAGTACTTC.